The next 7 T cell receptor beta chains were all read from a single sample in a study of OX40 agonist ivuxolimab in advanced cancers. Profiled with immunoSEQ multiplex PCR; TCRdb holds only in-frame clones, not every one. The profile covers 84,000 or so clones, with approximately 95% appearing a single time and approximately 10% taken by the ten largest. The sequencing used CD4+ or CD8+ T cells sorted from blood, collected in a trial of the OX40 agonist ivuxolimab. Receptor source: an adult with an advanced solid tumor such as melanoma, head and neck, liver or kidney cancer.

The V call is TRBV9, the J call TRBJ1-2, with D possibly matching TRBD1 (5 bases). In germline, CDR1 is SGDLS, CDR2 YYNGEE. This CDR3 has 13 residues. V was clipped by 3 bases and J by 7 bases, with 13 bases between them. This chain's CDR3 is CASSDAGPGGYTF. CDR3 nucleotide sequence: TGTGCCAGCAGCGACGCGGGGCCGGGTGGCTACACCTTC.

This chain connects TRBV11-3 to TRBJ1-1, with 8 bases identical to TRBD1. The CDR3 consists of 13 residues. The ends lost 4 bases at V and 6 bases at J; junction bases unmatched: 4. CDR1 is SGHNT and CDR2 is YENEEA in the germline V gene. CDR3: CASSSGTGAEAFF. CDR3 in DNA: TGTGCCAGCAGCTCCGGGACAGGAGCTGAAGCTTTCTTT. Full variable domain (missing parts from reference TRBV11-3 and TRBJ1-1): EAGVVQSPRYKIIEKKQPVAFWCNPISGHNTLYWYLQNLGQGPELLIRYENEEAVDDSQLPKDRFSAERLKGVDSTLKIQPAELGDSAVYLCASSSGTGAEAFFGQGTRLTVV.

Worth noting for this clone: Additional DNA sequences in this sample encode the identical CDR3. The rearrangement links TRBV11-2 to TRBJ2-7; D may be TRBD2 (5 bases). In germline, CDR1 is SGHAT, CDR2 FQNNGV. The CDR3 contains 14 residues. The V gene lost 5 bases and the J gene lost 0 bases, with 11 bases spanning the gap. This CDR3 reads CASSGVGSSYEQYF. In DNA form, the CDR3 reads TGTGCCAGCAGCGGGGTTGGGAGCTCCTACGAGCAGTACTTC.

The V and J genes are TRBV28 and TRBJ2-5; TRBD2 matches 7 bases. Trimming took 7 bases from V and 1 from J; bases not matched to a gene: 9. CDR1 and CDR2 from the germline V gene are MDHEN and SYDVKM. CDR3 length: 15 residues. The CDR3 sequence: CASTQDGGVQETQYF. The CDR3 nucleotides read TGTGCCAGCACCCAGGATGGGGGGGTCCAAGAGACCCAGTACTTC.

The chain employs TRBV7-8 and TRBJ1-2, with unresolved D. The V gene lost 1 base and the J gene lost 1 base, with 7 bases spanning the gap. This CDR3 has 14 amino acids. CDR1 and CDR2 (germline): SGHVS, FQNEAQ. The DNA for the CDR3 is TGTGCCAGCAGCTTAGTACAAATTAACTATGGCTACACCTTC. This encodes CASSLVQINYGYTF.

The gene calls are TRBV5-5 and TRBJ2-7; TRBD1 aligns across 7 bases. CDR1 is SGHKS and CDR2 is YYEKEE in the germline V gene (reference sequence). The CDR3 length is 15 residues. V shed 1 base, J shed 3 bases, and the junction held 7 bases outside the gene matches. CDR3 DNA sequence: TGTGCCAGCAGCTTGTCCGGGACAGTAAGCTACGAGCAGTACTTC. Its protein product is CASSLSGTVSYEQYF.

The chain employs TRBV7-9 and TRBJ2-5; D may be TRBD1 or TRBD2 (5 bases each). The V gene lost 7 bases and the J gene lost 5 bases, with 14 bases spanning the gap. The CDR3 totals 13 residues. Germline V lookup: CDR1 SEHNR, CDR2 FQNEAQ (reference sequence). Here the CDR3 reads CASIGGGAETQYF. The CDR3 nucleotides read TGTGCCAGCATAGGAGGTGGGGCGGAGACCCAGTACTTC.